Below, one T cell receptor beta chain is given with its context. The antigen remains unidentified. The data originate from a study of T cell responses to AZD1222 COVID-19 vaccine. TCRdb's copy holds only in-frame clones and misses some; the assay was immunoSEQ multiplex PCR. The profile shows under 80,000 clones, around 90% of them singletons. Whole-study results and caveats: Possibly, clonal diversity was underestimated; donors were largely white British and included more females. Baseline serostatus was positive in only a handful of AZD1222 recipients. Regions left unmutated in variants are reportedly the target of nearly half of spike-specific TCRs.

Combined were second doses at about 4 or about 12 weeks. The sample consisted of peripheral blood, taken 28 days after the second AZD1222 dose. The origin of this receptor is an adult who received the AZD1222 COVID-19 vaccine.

CDR3 DNA sequence: TGTGCCAGCAGCTTCTGGGACACCCGTTCCTACGAGCAGTACTTC. It codes for CASSFWDTRSYEQYF. The chain links TRBV7-9 to TRBJ2-7; tentative D call: TRBD1 (6 bases). The CDR3 is made up of 15 amino acids. Germline V gives CDR1 SEHNR, CDR2 FQNEAQ (reference sequence). Between the trimmed V and J ends, which lost 3 bases and 1 base, there was a span of 13 bases.